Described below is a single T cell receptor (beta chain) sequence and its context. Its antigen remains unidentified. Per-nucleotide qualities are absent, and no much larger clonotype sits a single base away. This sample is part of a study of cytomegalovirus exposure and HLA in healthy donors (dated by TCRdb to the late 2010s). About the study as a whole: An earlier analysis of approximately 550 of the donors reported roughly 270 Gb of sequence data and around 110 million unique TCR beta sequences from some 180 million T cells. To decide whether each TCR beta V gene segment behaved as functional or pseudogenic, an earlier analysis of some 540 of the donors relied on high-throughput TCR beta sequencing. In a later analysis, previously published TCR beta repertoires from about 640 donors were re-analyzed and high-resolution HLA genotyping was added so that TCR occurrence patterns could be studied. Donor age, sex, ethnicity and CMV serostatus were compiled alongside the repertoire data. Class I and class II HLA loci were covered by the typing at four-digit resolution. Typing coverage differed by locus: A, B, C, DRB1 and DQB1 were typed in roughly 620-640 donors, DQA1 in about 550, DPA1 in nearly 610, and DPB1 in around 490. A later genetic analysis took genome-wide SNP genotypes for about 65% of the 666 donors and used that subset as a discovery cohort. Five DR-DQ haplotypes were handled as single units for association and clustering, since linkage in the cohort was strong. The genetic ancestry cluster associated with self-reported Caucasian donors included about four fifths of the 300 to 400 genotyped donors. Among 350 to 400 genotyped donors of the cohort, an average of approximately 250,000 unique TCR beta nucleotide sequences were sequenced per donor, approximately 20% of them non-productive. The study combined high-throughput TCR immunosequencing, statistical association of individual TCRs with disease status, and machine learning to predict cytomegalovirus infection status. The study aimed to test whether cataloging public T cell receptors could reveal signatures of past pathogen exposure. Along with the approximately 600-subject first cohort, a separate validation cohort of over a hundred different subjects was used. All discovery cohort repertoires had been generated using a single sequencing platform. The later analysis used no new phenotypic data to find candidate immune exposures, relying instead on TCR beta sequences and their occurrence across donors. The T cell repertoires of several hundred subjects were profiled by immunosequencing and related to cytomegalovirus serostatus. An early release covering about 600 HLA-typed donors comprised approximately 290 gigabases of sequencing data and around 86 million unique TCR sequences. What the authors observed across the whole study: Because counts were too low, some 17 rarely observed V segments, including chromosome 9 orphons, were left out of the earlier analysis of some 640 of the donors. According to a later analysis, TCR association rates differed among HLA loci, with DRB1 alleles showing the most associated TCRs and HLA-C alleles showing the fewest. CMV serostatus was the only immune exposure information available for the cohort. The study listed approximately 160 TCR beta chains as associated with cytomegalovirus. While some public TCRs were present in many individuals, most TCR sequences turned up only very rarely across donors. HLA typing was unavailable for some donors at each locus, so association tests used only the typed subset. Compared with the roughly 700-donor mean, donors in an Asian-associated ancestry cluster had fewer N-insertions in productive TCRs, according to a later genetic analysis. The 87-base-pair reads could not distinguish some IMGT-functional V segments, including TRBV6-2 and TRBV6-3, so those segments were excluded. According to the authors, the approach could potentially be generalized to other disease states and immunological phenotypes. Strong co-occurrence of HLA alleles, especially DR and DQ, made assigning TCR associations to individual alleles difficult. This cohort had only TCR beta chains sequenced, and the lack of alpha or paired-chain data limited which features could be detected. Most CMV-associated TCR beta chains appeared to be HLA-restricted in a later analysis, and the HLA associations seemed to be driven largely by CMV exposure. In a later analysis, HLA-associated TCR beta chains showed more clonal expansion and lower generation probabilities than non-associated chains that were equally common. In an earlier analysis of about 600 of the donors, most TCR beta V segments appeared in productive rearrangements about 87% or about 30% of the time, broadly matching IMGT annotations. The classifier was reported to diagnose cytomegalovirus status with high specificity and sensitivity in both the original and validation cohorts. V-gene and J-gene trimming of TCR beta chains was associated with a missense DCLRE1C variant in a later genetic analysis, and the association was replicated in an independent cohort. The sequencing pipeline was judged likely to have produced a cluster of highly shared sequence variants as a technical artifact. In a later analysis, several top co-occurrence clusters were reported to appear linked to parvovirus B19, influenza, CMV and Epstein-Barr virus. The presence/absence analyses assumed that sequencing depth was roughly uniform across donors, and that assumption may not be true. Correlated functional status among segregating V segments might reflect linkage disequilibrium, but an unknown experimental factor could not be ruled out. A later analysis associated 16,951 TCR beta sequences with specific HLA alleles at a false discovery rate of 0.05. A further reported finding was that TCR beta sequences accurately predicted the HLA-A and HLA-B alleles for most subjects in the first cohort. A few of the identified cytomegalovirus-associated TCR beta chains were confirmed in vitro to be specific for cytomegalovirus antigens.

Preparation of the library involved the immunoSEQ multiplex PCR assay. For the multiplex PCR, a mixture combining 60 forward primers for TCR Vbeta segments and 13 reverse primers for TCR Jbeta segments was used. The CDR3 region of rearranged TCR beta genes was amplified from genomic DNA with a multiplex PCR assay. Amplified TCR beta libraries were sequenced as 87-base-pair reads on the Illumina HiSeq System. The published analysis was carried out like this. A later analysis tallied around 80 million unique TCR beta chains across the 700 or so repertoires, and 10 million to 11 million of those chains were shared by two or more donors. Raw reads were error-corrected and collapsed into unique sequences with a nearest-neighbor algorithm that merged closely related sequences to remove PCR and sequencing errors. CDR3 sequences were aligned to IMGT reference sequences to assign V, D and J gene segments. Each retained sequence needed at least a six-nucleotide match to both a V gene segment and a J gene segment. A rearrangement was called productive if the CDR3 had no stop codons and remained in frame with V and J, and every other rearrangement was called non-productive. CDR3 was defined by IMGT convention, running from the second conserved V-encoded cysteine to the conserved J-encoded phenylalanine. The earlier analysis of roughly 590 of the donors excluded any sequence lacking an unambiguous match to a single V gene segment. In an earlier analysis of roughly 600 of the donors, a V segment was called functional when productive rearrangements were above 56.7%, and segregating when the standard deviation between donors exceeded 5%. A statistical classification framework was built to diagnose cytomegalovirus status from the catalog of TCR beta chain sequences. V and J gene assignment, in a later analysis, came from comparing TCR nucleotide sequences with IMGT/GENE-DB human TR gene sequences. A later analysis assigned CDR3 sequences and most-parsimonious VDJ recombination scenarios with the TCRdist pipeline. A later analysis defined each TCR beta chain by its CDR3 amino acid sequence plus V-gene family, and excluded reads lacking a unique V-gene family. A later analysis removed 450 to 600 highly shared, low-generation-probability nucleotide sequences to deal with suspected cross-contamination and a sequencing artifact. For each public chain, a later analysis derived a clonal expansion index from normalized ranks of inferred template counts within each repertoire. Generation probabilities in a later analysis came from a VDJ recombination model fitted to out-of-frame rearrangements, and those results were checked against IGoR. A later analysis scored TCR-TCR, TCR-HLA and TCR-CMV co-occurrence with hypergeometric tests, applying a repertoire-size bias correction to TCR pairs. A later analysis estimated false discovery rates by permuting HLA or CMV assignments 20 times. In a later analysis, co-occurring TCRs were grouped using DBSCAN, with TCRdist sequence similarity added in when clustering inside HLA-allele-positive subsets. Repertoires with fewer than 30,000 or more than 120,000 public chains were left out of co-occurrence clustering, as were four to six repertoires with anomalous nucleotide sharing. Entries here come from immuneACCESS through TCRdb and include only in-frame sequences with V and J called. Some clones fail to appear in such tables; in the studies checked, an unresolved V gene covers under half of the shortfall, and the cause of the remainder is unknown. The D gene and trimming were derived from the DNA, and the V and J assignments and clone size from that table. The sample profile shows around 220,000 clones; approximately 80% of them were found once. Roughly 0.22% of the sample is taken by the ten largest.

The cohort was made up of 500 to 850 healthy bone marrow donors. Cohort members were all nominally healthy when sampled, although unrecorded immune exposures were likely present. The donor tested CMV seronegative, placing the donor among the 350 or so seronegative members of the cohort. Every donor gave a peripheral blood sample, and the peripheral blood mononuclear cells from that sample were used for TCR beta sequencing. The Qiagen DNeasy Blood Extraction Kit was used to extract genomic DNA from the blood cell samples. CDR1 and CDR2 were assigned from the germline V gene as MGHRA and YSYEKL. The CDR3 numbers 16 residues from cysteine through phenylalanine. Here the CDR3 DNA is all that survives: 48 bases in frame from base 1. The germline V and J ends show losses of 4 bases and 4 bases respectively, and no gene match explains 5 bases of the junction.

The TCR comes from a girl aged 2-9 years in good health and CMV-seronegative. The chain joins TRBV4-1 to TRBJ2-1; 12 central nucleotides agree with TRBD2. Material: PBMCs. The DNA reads TGCGCCAGCAGCCCCCTAGCGGGGGGGCAGTACAATGAGCAGTTCTTC. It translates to CASSPLAGGQYNEQFF.